This TCR beta chain was sequenced in a study of blood T cells in healthy people across ages. For the second PCR, which ran for 7 to 11 cycles, a sample-barcoded 5' primer and a J-beta primer mix were used. A single record per CDR3 protein comes from TCRdb applying MiXCR to the 5' RACE reads. The sample shows more than 550,000 distinct CDR3 sequences, about a fifth of them seen only once. This clonotype occurred a few times. This CDR3 has 15 amino acids. The V end lost 4 bases, the J end lost 0 bases, and 11 bases lay between the germline ends. CDR1 KGHSH and CDR2 LQKENI come from the germline V gene. This receptor was taken from a man between 65 and 80 years old in good health. The sample was blood. The chain joins TRBV18 to TRBJ2-3, with no clear D. CDR3 loop: CASSLWLQSTDTQYF. For the CDR3, the DNA is TGTGCCAGCTCACTTTGGCTACAGAGCACAGATACGCAGTATTTT.